The present entry profiles one T cell receptor (beta chain) with its context. Its antigen is undetermined. The CDR3 has 13 amino acids. V lost 3 bases to trimming and J lost 0 bases, with 5 bases between them. The V gene's germline CDR1 is MRHNA and CDR2 SNTAGT. The data were taken from a study of T cell responses to AZD1222 COVID-19 vaccine. General study results and limits: Donors were largely white British and mainly female; clonal diversity was possibly underestimated.

The repertoire was sequenced with immunoSEQ multiplex PCR; TCRdb's copy has only in-frame clones and lacks some. The table includes 90,000 to 110,000 clones, approximately 91% detected once. The chain carries TRBV6-4 and TRBJ1-1; no definite D call. Specimen: peripheral blood, collected on day 0 of MenACWY control vaccination. This TCR was sampled from an adult in good health. This CDR3 reads CASSEELNTEAFF. The DNA for the CDR3 is TGTGCCAGCAGTGAGGAATTGAACACTGAAGCTTTCTTT.